This T cell receptor (beta chain) was retrieved from a study of beta chain features in type 1 diabetes. Across the study: Summed over all samples, the examined sorted cells came to under 110,000,000. Study results and limitations: Across patients, naive, central memory and Treg TCRB repertoires exhibited apparently greater similarity than was observed across healthy donors. Patients with Type 1 diabetes showed moderately but significantly shorter TCRB CDR3s in all four CD4+ subsets.

CDR3 length: 16 amino acids. The V end lost 2 bases, the J end lost 9 bases, and 20 bases lay between the germline ends. Germline-derived CDR1 and CDR2 are SEHNR and FQNEAQ (reference sequence). The whole isolated RNA underwent reverse transcription, so sequencing captured expressed TCRB transcripts. The repertoire was sequenced with immunoSEQ multiplex PCR; TCRdb's copy has only in-frame clones and lacks some. The sample carries around 150,000 clones, 6.9% recorded once. Every single donor gave one heparinised blood draw, and these averaged around 120 mL. Turning to this clone: Its matching antigen is unknown.

The sequence was collected from a woman in her twenties or thirties in good health. Sequences were obtained from central memory CD4+ T cells from blood. The gene calls are TRBV7-9 and TRBJ2-1, with D perhaps TRBD1 (6 bases). CDR3 nucleotides: TGTGCCAGCAGCTTATGGTTGGGAAAGGGACATTTTGAGCAGTTCTTC. It codes for CASSLWLGKGHFEQFF.